This passage covers 17 T cell receptor beta chains from one sample sequenced in a study of low-dose radiotherapy and immunotherapy resistance in tumors. Time point here: before trial treatment. Primers used for first-strand cDNA, a TRAV- and TRBV-specific set, covered both alpha and beta chains. TCR amplification involved about 19 PCR cycles with a constant-region primer and V-primer adapter. A single record per CDR3 protein comes from TCRdb applying MiXCR to the reads. The sample has 60,000 or so distinct CDR3 sequences; about 26% are singletons. The source was PBMCs, collected before treatment. The receptors were gathered from a male donor with rectosigmoid adenocarcinoma.

This clonotype was seen at least ten times. The chain recombines TRBV12-3 or TRBV12-4 with TRBJ2-2; 11 nucleotides match TRBD2. J lost 6 bases, V lost 5 bases, and 5 bases had no gene match. The CDR3 sequence is 15 residues long. The CDR3 DNA sequence: TGTGCCAGCAGTCTCCAACTAGCGGGGGCCGGGGAGCTGTTTTTT. It codes for CASSLQLAGAGELFF.

The genes are TRBV18 and TRBJ2-3; D is ambiguous. The V and J ends lost 6 bases and 0 bases respectively, with 10 bases between them. The CDR3 has 14 residues. Germline V lookup: CDR1 KGHSH, CDR2 LQKENI. This CDR3 reads CASSWAASTDTQYF. The CDR3 DNA reads as TGTGCCAGCTCTTGGGCCGCCAGCACAGATACGCAGTATTTT.

As for this clonotype: This may be a read error, as it is one base from a much larger clone. The rearrangement joins TRBV7-9 to TRBJ2-1; maybe TRBD2 (7 bases). Germline-derived CDR1 and CDR2 are SEHNR and FQNEAQ (reference sequence). Trimming left V 7 bases short and J 8 bases short, with 21 bases between. This CDR3 is 15 amino acids long. CDR3 region: CASILTGGLYDEQFF. The CDR3, as DNA: TGTGCCAGCATCCTTACGGGGGGCTTATACGATGAGCAGTTCTTC.

Many counts were recorded for this clonotype. The rearrangement links TRBV6-6 to TRBJ2-6; D perhaps matches TRBD1 (5 bases). The V end lost 2 bases, the J end lost 0 bases, and 11 bases lay between the germline ends. Germline assignment: CDR1 MNHNY and CDR2 SVGAGI (reference sequence). The CDR3 has 17 amino acids. The CDR3 region is CASSYPKTVSGANVLTF. The CDR3 DNA is TGTGCCAGCAGTTACCCCAAGACAGTCTCTGGGGCCAACGTCCTGACTTTC.

This clonotype was recorded at least ten times. This chain joins TRBV12-3 or TRBV12-4 and TRBJ1-2; 7 nucleotides line up with TRBD1. With 7 bases clipped from V and 2 bases from J, the junction kept 7 bases outside the gene matches. The CDR3 is 14 residues long. CDR3: CASTKLQGNYGYTF. The DNA of the CDR3 is TGTGCCAGCACCAAACTACAGGGGAACTATGGCTACACCTTC.

This clonotype was seen many times. J is TRBJ2-3 and V is TRBV7-9, with 8 bases matching TRBD2. CDR3 size: 17 residues. Trimming cost V 5 bases and J 4 bases; bases outside gene matches: 14. CDR1 is SEHNR, CDR2 FQNEAQ, per germline (reference sequence). The CDR3: CASSPLPGTSRADTQYF. In nucleotides, the CDR3 is TGTGCCAGCAGCCCCCTGCCCGGGACTAGTCGTGCAGATACGCAGTATTTT.

This clonotype is a singleton in its sample. V is TRBV9 and J is TRBJ2-5, with D maybe TRBD2 (5 bases). Germline values: CDR1 SGDLS, CDR2 YYNGEE. The CDR3 runs to 15 residues. V gave up 4 bases and J gave up 0 bases, with 13 bases separating them. This chain's CDR3 is CASSTFSGYQETQYF. The CDR3 bases are TGTGCCAGCAGCACATTCAGCGGCTACCAAGAGACCCAGTACTTC.

This clonotype was seen at least ten times. V and J are TRBV20-1 and TRBJ2-7, with 7 bases lining up with TRBD1. Germline-derived CDR1 and CDR2 are DFQATT and SNEGSKA (reference sequence). CDR3 length: 14 amino acids. Trimming cost V 7 bases and J 2 bases; bases outside gene matches: 11. The CDR3 DNA follows: TGCAGTGAAGGAACCCGCAGGGGGACCTACGAGCAGTACTTC. Its translation: CSEGTRRGTYEQYF.

This clonotype was seen ten or more times. The chain employs TRBV7-9 and TRBJ2-1; D remains ambiguous. This CDR3 comprises 15 residues. V dropped 2 bases and J dropped 5 bases, with 13 bases sitting between them. The V gene's germline CDR1 is SEHNR and CDR2 FQNEAQ (reference sequence). The CDR3 spells CASSLTSTSNNEQFF. CDR3 DNA: TGTGCCAGCAGCTTAACTTCGACCTCAAACAATGAGCAGTTCTTC.

At least ten counts were recorded for this clonotype. The chain couples TRBV7-8 to TRBJ2-4; 7 nucleotides match TRBD1. The CDR3 has 15 amino acids. Germline loops: CDR1 SGHVS, CDR2 FQNEAQ. V was clipped by 5 bases and J by 4 bases; unmatched bases: 8. The CDR3 spells CASSRNRGQKNIQYF. For the CDR3, the DNA is TGTGCCAGCAGCCGAAACCGGGGACAGAAAAACATTCAGTACTTC.

There are many counts of this clonotype. The rearrangement uses TRBV20-1 and TRBJ2-1; no firm D call. V gave up 2 bases and J gave up 6 bases, with 14 bases separating them. This CDR3 is 14 amino acids long. Germline V gives CDR1 DFQATT, CDR2 SNEGSKA (reference sequence). The CDR3 reads CSARSPTALNEQFF. The CDR3, as DNA: TGCAGTGCTAGATCACCCACGGCCCTCAATGAGCAGTTCTTC.

This clonotype has ten or more counts. The chain is built from TRBV7-2 and TRBJ2-6, with 10 bases lining up with TRBD1. Germline V gives CDR1 SGHTA, CDR2 FQGNSA. After removal of 4 bases from V and 0 bases from J, the junction contained 6 bases not matched to a gene. The CDR3 has 18 amino acids. The CDR3 loop is CASSSRTGGGSGANVLTF. In DNA form, the CDR3 reads TGTGCCAGCAGCTCACGGACAGGGGGGGGCTCTGGGGCCAACGTCCTGACTTTC. Drawing the rest from reference TRBV7-2 and TRBJ2-6, the complete variable domain is GAGVSQSPSNKVTEKGKDVELRCDPISGHTALYWYRQSLGQGLEFLIYFQGNSAPDKSGLPSDRFSAERTGGSVSTLTIQRTQQEDSAVYLCASSSRTGGGSGANVLTFGAGSRLTVL.

This clonotype was observed at least ten times. The V and J genes are TRBV12-3 or TRBV12-4 and TRBJ2-2; 11 bases line up with TRBD2. The CDR3 spans 14 residues. V was pared by 10 bases and J by 2 bases, with 3 bases of the junction left unmatched. CDR3 protein: CATGTSGNTGELFF. As DNA, the CDR3 is TGTGCCACCGGGACTAGCGGAAACACCGGGGAGCTGTTTTTT.

In the case of this clonotype: This likely traces to a read error, being one base from a far larger clone. The CDR3 loop reads CASSIRDGRNGYEQFF. The CDR3 region has the DNA TGTGCCAGTAGTATTAGGGACGGCCGTAACGGATACGAGCAGTTCTTC. The chain uses TRBV19 and TRBJ2-1, with D perhaps TRBD1 or TRBD2 (5 bases each). V was clipped by 3 bases and J by 10 bases, with 22 bases between them. The CDR3 totals 16 residues. Per the germline V gene, CDR1 is LNHDA and CDR2 is SQIVND (reference sequence).

Many counts were recorded for this clonotype. V usage is TRBV7-2 and J usage is TRBJ2-7, with no clear D. This CDR3 has 12 residues. Looked up from germline, CDR1 is SGHTA and CDR2 is FQGNSA. The V gene lost 11 bases and the J gene lost 3 bases, with 14 bases spanning the gap. The CDR3 coding sequence is TGTGCCGTCCTGGGTGCCGGCTACGAGCAGTACTTC. Translating it yields CAVLGAGYEQYF. The full variable domain, completed using reference TRBV7-2 and TRBJ2-7, is GAGVSQSPSNKVTEKGKDVELRCDPISGHTALYWYRQSLGQGLEFLIYFQGNSAPDKSGLPSDRFSAERTGGSVSTLTIQRTQQEDSAVYLCAVLGAGYEQYFGPGTRLTVT.

This clonotype was counted at least ten times. J is TRBJ1-1 and V is TRBV18, with 7 bases fitting TRBD1. This CDR3 region has 15 residues. Germline assignment: CDR1 KGHSH and CDR2 LQKENI. With 2 bases clipped from V and 8 bases from J, the junction kept 11 bases outside the gene matches. The DNA for the CDR3 is TGTGCCAGCTCACCAGCAGATAACAGGGGACCCGAAGCTTTCTTT. Its translation is CASSPADNRGPEAFF.

With regard to this clonotype: A single base is all that separates this from a far larger clone, so a read error is likely. This sequence joins TRBV12-3 or TRBV12-4 and TRBJ2-4; 10 nucleotides match TRBD1. V lost 6 bases, J lost 13 bases, and 18 bases stayed unmatched. This CDR3 region has 16 residues. CDR3 amino acids: CASRTAGTGVYNEQYF. The CDR3 nucleotides read TGTGCCAGCAGGACTGCAGGGACAGGGGTTTACAATGAGCAGTACTTC.